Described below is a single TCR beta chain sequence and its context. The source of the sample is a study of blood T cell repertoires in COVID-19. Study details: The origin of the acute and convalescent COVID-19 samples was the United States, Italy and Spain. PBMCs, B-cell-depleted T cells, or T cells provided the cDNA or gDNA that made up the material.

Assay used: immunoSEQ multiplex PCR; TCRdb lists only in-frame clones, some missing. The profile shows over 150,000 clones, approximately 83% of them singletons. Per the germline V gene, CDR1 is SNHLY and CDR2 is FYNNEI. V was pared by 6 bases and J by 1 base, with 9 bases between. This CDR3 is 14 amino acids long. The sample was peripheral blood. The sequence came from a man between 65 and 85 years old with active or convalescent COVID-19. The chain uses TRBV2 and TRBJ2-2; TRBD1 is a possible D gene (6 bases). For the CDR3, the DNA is TGTGCCAGCAGCGCACAGGGGAACACCGGGGAGCTGTTTTTT. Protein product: CASSAQGNTGELFF.